Here is one TCR beta chain with its context. Its antigen remains unknown. This entry belongs to a study of early T cells in non-severe SARS-CoV-2 infection. For the study at large: Chains were unpaired, as sequencing was done on bulk RNA from unsorted whole blood. Study observations and caveats: The study's VDJdb matching favored anti-spike CD8 responses and missed private and CD4 specificities.

Attachment of unique molecular identifiers was made to individual cDNA molecules. One entry per CDR3 protein, called by TCRdb with MiXCR from the 5' RACE reads. The sample yields fewer than 100,000 distinct CDR3 sequences, approximately 13% seen once. This CDR3 comprises 15 residues. The V gene lost 6 bases and the J gene lost 7 bases, with 17 bases spanning the gap. The germline CDR1 and CDR2 sequences are SGHRS and YFSETQ. This rearrangement joins TRBV5-1 to TRBJ1-6; D gene ambiguous. The clonotype comes from an adult who was a healthcare worker with PCR-confirmed SARS-CoV-2 infection or an uninfected control (not recorded which). The source material was whole blood. The CDR3 protein is CASNLGSTQNSPLHF. The CDR3, as DNA: TGCGCCAGCAACCTGGGTTCCACACAGAATTCACCCCTCCACTTT. Full variable domain (remainder filled in from reference TRBV5-1 and TRBJ1-6): KAGVTQTPRYLIKTRGQQVTLSCSPISGHRSVSWYQQTPGQGLQFLFEYFSETQRNKGNFPGRFSGRQFSNSRSEMNVSTLELGDSALYLCASNLGSTQNSPLHFGNGTRLTVT.